Below, 25 T cell receptor beta chains from the same sample are listed, as sequenced in a study of blood T cell repertoires in COVID-19. TCRdb's table, derived via immunoSEQ multiplex PCR, lists solely in-frame clones and lacks some. Here the sample spans around 250,000 clones, around 84% being singletons. The sequencing sample was made of PBMCs or T cells enriched from blood (not recorded which). All receptors come from a woman aged 45 to 65 who had recovered from COVID-19.

V and J are TRBV28 and TRBJ1-1, with D possibly being TRBD1 (5 bases). From germline, CDR1 is MDHEN and CDR2 SYDVKM. The CDR3 contains 14 residues. V was pared by 6 bases and J by 5 bases, with 16 bases between. CDR3 loop: CASSSPNRLTEAFF. In DNA, the CDR3 is TGTGCCAGCAGCTCGCCGAACAGGTTAACTGAAGCTTTCTTT.

The rearrangement links TRBV11-3 to TRBJ2-4; D is uncertain. Deletions cut 2 bases from V and 1 base from J, with 24 bases between. The CDR3 extends over 20 amino acids. Germline-derived CDR1 and CDR2 are SGHNT and YENEEA. The CDR3 region is CASSLRSLTPRRSAKNIQYF. In DNA, the CDR3 is TGTGCCAGCAGCTTAAGATCTCTGACTCCCCGGCGAAGCGCCAAAAACATTCAGTACTTC.

J is TRBJ2-3 and V is TRBV28, with a weak D call TRBD2 (5 bases). The V gene lost 6 bases and the J gene lost 0 bases, with 16 bases spanning the gap. Germline V lookup: CDR1 MDHEN, CDR2 SYDVKM. The CDR3 has 16 residues. The CDR3 sequence is CASRPRTGKSTDTQYF. The CDR3 DNA is TGTGCCAGCAGACCCCGGACGGGGAAAAGCACAGATACGCAGTATTTT.

The rearrangement uses TRBV7-6 and TRBJ2-3; 12 positions match TRBD2. CDR3 length equals 16 residues. The trim removed 3 bases at V and 2 bases at J, leaving 3 bases unmatched. CDR1 is SGHVS and CDR2 is FNYEAQ in the germline V gene. The CDR3 bases are TGTGCCAGCAGCTTCGCTAGCGGGAGGGCCACAGATACGCAGTATTTT. Its protein is CASSFASGRATDTQYF.

The chain combines TRBV30 with TRBJ1-1, with D possibly TRBD1 on 6 matching bases. V was trimmed by 5 bases and J by 1 base, leaving 11 bases between them. The CDR3 length is 13 residues. Germline values: CDR1 GTSNPN, CDR2 SVGIG (reference sequence). DNA of the CDR3: TGTGCCTGGGGGGGACAACAGAACACTGAAGCTTTCTTT. It codes for CAWGGQQNTEAFF.

V and J are TRBV3-1 (or the pseudogene TRBV3-2) and TRBJ2-7; D uncertain. The CDR3 extends over 13 amino acids. The germline gives CDR1 LGHDT, CDR2 YNNKEL (reference sequence). Trimming took 1 base from V and 3 from J, leaving 7 bases between them. As DNA, the CDR3 is TGTGCCAGCAGCCAAGTGAGTTTCTACGAGCAGTACTTC. Amino acids: CASSQVSFYEQYF.

In its sample, this clone was seen once. The CDR3 here is CATKSGDGDTQYF. CDR3 nucleotide sequence: TGTGCCACCAAGTCTGGAGACGGTGATACGCAGTATTTT. This rearrangement joins TRBV19 to TRBJ2-3; unclear D gene. Per germline, CDR1 LNHDA and CDR2 SQIVND (reference sequence). CDR3 length: 13 residues. V was shortened by 10 bases and J by 6 bases, with 17 bases between the two germline ends.

This chain joins TRBV5-4 and TRBJ2-2; TRBD2 matches at 13 bases. This CDR3 spans 16 amino acids. With 4 bases clipped from V and 3 bases from J, the junction kept 3 bases outside the gene matches. Germline V gives CDR1 SGHNT, CDR2 YYREEE (reference sequence). In DNA form, the CDR3 reads TGTGCCAGCAGCCGCGGACTAGCGGGAGACACCGGGGAGCTGTTTTTT. Amino acid sequence: CASSRGLAGDTGELFF.

The genes are TRBV5-1 and TRBJ2-2, with 12 bases lining up with TRBD2. Germline V CDR1 and CDR2: SGHRS, YFSETQ. This CDR3 is built from 16 residues. The V and J ends lost 5 bases and 6 bases, in that order; junction bases with no gene match: 8. The CDR3 coding sequence is TGCGCCAGCAGTTGGACTAGCGGGAAACACGCCGGGGAGCTGTTTTTT. This gives the protein CASSWTSGKHAGELFF. The whole variable domain, remainder taken from reference TRBV5-1 and TRBJ2-2, is KAGVTQTPRYLIKTRGQQVTLSCSPISGHRSVSWYQQTPGQGLQFLFEYFSETQRNKGNFPGRFSGRQFSNSRSEMNVSTLELGDSALYLCASSWTSGKHAGELFFGEGSRLTVL.

The rearrangement joins TRBV28 to TRBJ1-1, with 7 positions matching TRBD1. CDR3 length: 15 amino acids. The trim removed 6 bases at V and 4 bases at J, leaving 11 bases unmatched. Germline V gene data show CDR1 as MDHEN and CDR2 as SYDVKM. CDR3 nucleotides: TGTGCCAGCAGCACCGCGACAGGGTTGGGCACTGAAGCTTTCTTT. Residues: CASSTATGLGTEAFF.

J is TRBJ1-5 and V is TRBV19; TRBD1 matches 9 bases. The trim removed 6 bases at V and 3 bases at J, leaving 9 bases unmatched. The CDR3 runs to 16 residues. The germline gives CDR1 LNHDA, CDR2 SQIVND (reference sequence). The CDR3 here is CASRSGTGSPNQPQHF. DNA of the CDR3: TGTGCCAGTAGATCCGGGACAGGGTCTCCCAATCAGCCCCAGCATTTT. Looking up the rest from reference TRBV19 and TRBJ1-5 gives the full variable domain: DGGITQSPKYLFRKEGQNVTLSCEQNLNHDAMYWYRQDPGQGLRLIYYSQIVNDFQKGDIAEGYSVSREKKESFPLTVTSAQKNPTAFYLCASRSGTGSPNQPQHFGDGTRLSIL.

The genes are TRBV5-1 and TRBJ2-7; the D gene is possibly TRBD2 (5 bases). The CDR3 spans 13 residues. Germline values: CDR1 SGHRS, CDR2 YFSETQ. The V end lost 4 bases, the J end lost 1 base, and 9 bases lay between the germline ends. The DNA of the CDR3 is TGCGCCAGCAGCCCGAGCGGTTCCTACGAGCAGTACTTC. Translation gives CASSPSGSYEQYF.

This clone has a single count. The rearrangement uses TRBV3-1 (or the pseudogene TRBV3-2) and TRBJ2-5; 10 nucleotides agree with TRBD2. The germline V gene has CDR1 LGHDT and CDR2 YNNKEL (reference sequence). V lost 6 bases to trimming and J lost 5 bases; unmatched junction nucleotides: 15. The CDR3 sequence is 17 residues long. CDR3 loop: CASRGRGVLAGQETQYF. The CDR3 bases are TGTGCCAGCAGAGGGAGGGGAGTACTAGCGGGGCAGGAGACCCAGTACTTC.

The chain employs TRBV30 and TRBJ1-5; the D gene is possibly TRBD1 (5 bases). The CDR3 is 13 residues long. V lost 2 bases to trimming and J lost 5 bases, with 10 bases between them. Germline V CDR1 and CDR2: GTSNPN, SVGIG (reference sequence). Here the CDR3 DNA reads TGTGCCTGGAGTAATTGGGGGGATCAGCCCCAGCATTTT. Translated, it gives CAWSNWGDQPQHF.

The V and J genes are TRBV28 and TRBJ1-4, with 9 bases matching TRBD1. The CDR3 runs to 19 residues. Per the germline V gene, CDR1 is MDHEN and CDR2 is SYDVKM. With V trimmed by 3 bases and J by 5 bases, 16 bases remained unmatched. CDR3 loop: CASSFLLGTGTPQNEKLFF. As DNA, the CDR3 is TGTGCCAGCAGTTTCCTTCTAGGGACAGGGACTCCACAGAATGAAAAACTGTTTTTT.

This clone occurred once. V and J are TRBV5-4 and TRBJ2-4; possibly TRBD2 for D (5 bases). V lost 2 bases and J lost 5, with 8 bases in between. The CDR3 runs 13 residues. Germline loops: CDR1 SGHNT, CDR2 YYREEE (reference sequence). CDR3: CASSFVGENIQYF. For the CDR3, the DNA is TGTGCCAGCAGCTTCGTCGGGGAAAACATTCAGTACTTC.

The chain is built from TRBV12-3 or TRBV12-4 and TRBJ1-2; 11 bases agree with TRBD1. The CDR3 has 13 amino acids. Germline trimming cut 6 bases from V and 7 bases from J; bases unmatched to any gene: 4. Written as DNA, the CDR3 is TGTGCCAGCAGCCGGACAGGGGGCGGTGGCTACACCTTC. Translation: CASSRTGGGGYTF.

V and J are TRBV19 and TRBJ1-2; D not resolved. In germline, CDR1 is LNHDA, CDR2 SQIVND (reference sequence). The V and J ends lost 9 bases and 2 bases respectively, with 13 bases between them. The CDR3 contains 13 residues. The CDR3 loop is CASRREKNYGYTF. The CDR3 bases are TGTGCCAGCCGACGGGAGAAGAACTATGGCTACACCTTC. Supplemented by reference TRBV19 and TRBJ1-2, the full variable domain reads DGGITQSPKYLFRKEGQNVTLSCEQNLNHDAMYWYRQDPGQGLRLIYYSQIVNDFQKGDIAEGYSVSREKKESFPLTVTSAQKNPTAFYLCASRREKNYGYTFGSGTRLTVV.

The J gene is TRBJ1-3, the V gene TRBV14; no firm D call. The germline V gene encodes CDR1 SGHDN and CDR2 FVKESK. V gave up 0 bases and J gave up 0 bases, with 9 bases separating them. This CDR3 comprises 16 residues. CDR3 coding DNA: TGTGCCAGCAGCCAAGATCGTTACTACTCTGGAAACACCATATATTTT. Translating it yields CASSQDRYYSGNTIYF.

The rearrangement links TRBV4-1 to TRBJ2-1, with 11 bases aligning to TRBD2. Trimming at V came to 0 bases and at J to 9 bases, leaving 7 bases not matched to a gene. The CDR3 is made up of 16 amino acids. CDR1 MGHRA and CDR2 YSYEKL come from the germline V gene. CDR3 loop: CASSQDSGTSGGEQFF. DNA of the CDR3: TGCGCCAGCAGCCAAGACTCCGGGACTAGCGGTGGTGAGCAGTTCTTC.

The chain uses TRBV6-5 and TRBJ1-2; D might be TRBD1 (6 bases). Trimming stripped 2 bases from V and 7 bases from J, with 14 bases between. The germline CDR1 and CDR2 sequences are MNHEY and SVGAGI. The CDR3 is 14 amino acids. The CDR3 region is CASSYQQGGSGYTF. The CDR3 nucleotides read TGTGCCAGCAGTTACCAACAGGGTGGAAGTGGCTACACCTTC.

The chain joins TRBV14 to TRBJ1-4, with TRBD1 matching over 8 bases. The V gene end was trimmed by 9 bases and the J gene end by 7 bases; junction bases not matched to a gene: 10. This CDR3 region has 14 residues. CDR1 is SGHDN and CDR2 is FVKESK in the germline V gene. The CDR3 region has the DNA TGTGCCAGAGGACAGGGACTCATTAGTGAAAAACTGTTTTTT. Translated: CARGQGLISEKLFF.

This clone counts as medium-sized. The chain uses TRBV4-3 and TRBJ2-6, with TRBD1 identical over 8 bases. The length of the CDR3 is 16 residues. J was trimmed by 4 bases and V by 2 bases; bases with no gene match: 4. Germline-derived CDR1 and CDR2 are LGHNA and YSLEER. The CDR3 loop is CASSQTDRAGANVLTF. CDR3 nucleotide sequence: TGCGCCAGCAGCCAAACGGACAGGGCCGGGGCCAACGTCCTGACTTTC.

This chain links TRBV10-3 with TRBJ1-1; D not certain. The ends were cut back, 3 bases at V and 1 base at J, with 9 bases in the middle. CDR3 length: 14 amino acids. Germline loops: CDR1 ENHRY, CDR2 SYGVKD. CDR3 bases: TGTGCCATCAGTGAAAATGGTAGGAACACTGAAGCTTTCTTT. Its protein product is CAISENGRNTEAFF.

This chain connects TRBV5-4 to TRBJ1-2; 10 nucleotides align to TRBD1. CDR1 and CDR2 from the germline V gene are SGHNT and YYREEE (reference sequence). The CDR3 is 15 amino acids. V shed 5 bases and J 4 bases; nucleotides not matched to a gene: 8. CDR3 nucleotide sequence: TGTGCCAGCAGATCGGGCGGGACAGGGGTCTATGGCTACACCTTC. Protein sequence: CASRSGGTGVYGYTF. Drawing the rest from reference TRBV5-4 and TRBJ1-2, the complete variable domain is ETGVTQSPTHLIKTRGQQVTLRCSSQSGHNTVSWYQQALGQGPQFIFQYYREEENGRGNFPPRFSGLQFPNYSSELNVNALELDDSALYLCASRSGGTGVYGYTFGSGTRLTVV.